What follows are 30 T cell receptor beta chains derived from one specimen sequenced in a study of read filtering for tumor transcriptome and immune sequencing. Molecular barcoded adaptors covering alpha/delta and beta/gamma chains were used on about 390 ng RNA. TCRdb fed the reads into MiXCR, producing one record per CDR3 protein. The sample records more than 100,000 distinct CDR3 sequences, roughly an eighth being singletons. Sequencing was done on a sample of a population of CD138-negative cells sorted from bone marrow. The receptors originated from a donor aged 40 or older with multiple myeloma.

In its sample, this clonotype was seen a few times. This may stem from a read error, because a much larger clone lies one nucleotide away. This CDR3 is missing its conserved last phenylalanine or tryptophan, likely due to a read error. CDR3 amino acids: CASRSQGAGGELFL. CDR3 DNA: TGTGCCAGCAGGTCACAGGGGGCTGGCGGGGAGCTGTTTCTT. This chain uses TRBV7-2 with TRBJ2-2, with 9 bases matching TRBD1. The CDR3 has 14 residues. Per germline, CDR1 SGHTA and CDR2 FQGNSA. V was clipped by 6 bases and J by 7 bases; unmatched bases: 6.

In this sample, this clonotype turned up many times. This sequence joins TRBV10-1 and TRBJ1-6; no firm D call. This CDR3 contains 15 residues. Looked up from germline, CDR1 is WNHNN and CDR2 is SYGVQD (reference sequence). V was pared by 3 bases and J by 5 bases, with 11 bases between. The CDR3 region has the DNA TGCGCCAGCAGTGAAGACCGGAGGGATAATTCACCCCTCCACTTT. It yields the protein CASSEDRRDNSPLHF.

The gene calls are TRBV12-3 or TRBV12-4 and TRBJ2-5, with TRBD2 as a possible D gene (6 bases). The CDR3 extends over 14 amino acids. Trimming cost V 5 bases and J 3 bases, with 13 bases left between them. The CDR3, as DNA: TGTGCCAGCAGTCCTAAGGGAGGAGAAGAGACCCAGTACTTC. This sequence encodes CASSPKGGEETQYF.

This clonotype has ten or more counts. The chain combines TRBV20-1 with TRBJ2-7, with TRBD2 identical over 14 bases. V trimming: 5 bases; J trimming: 3 bases; junction bases outside the gene matches: 3. The CDR3 loop spans 14 amino acids. Looked up from germline, CDR1 is DFQATT and CDR2 is SNEGSKA (reference sequence). The DNA for the CDR3 is TGCAGTGCTGCCGGGACTAGCGGGAGCTACGAGCAGTACTTC. Its translation: CSAAGTSGSYEQYF.

This clonotype was recorded at least ten times. DNA of the CDR3: TGTGCTAGTGGGGGGACTAGCGTCCCCAATGAGCAGTTCTTC. It specifies CASGGTSVPNEQFF. V and J are TRBV12-5 and TRBJ2-1; 10 nucleotides agree with TRBD2. CDR1 and CDR2 (germline): LGHNT, FRNRAP. This CDR3 is built from 14 residues. The trim removed 6 bases at V and 6 bases at J, leaving 5 bases unmatched.

This clonotype was found many times. This sequence joins TRBV5-1 and TRBJ2-5; D is uncertain. V shed 4 bases and J shed 1 base, with 8 bases lying between them. Germline CDR1 and CDR2: SGHRS and YFSETQ. The CDR3 contains 13 residues. The CDR3 sequence: CASSRNVQETQYF. The DNA for the CDR3 is TGCGCCAGCAGCAGGAACGTCCAAGAGACCCAGTACTTC.

Regarding this clonotype: One junction end disagrees with the germline gene, perhaps due to a read error. The chain has TRBV19 and TRBJ2-3; tentative D call: TRBD2 (6 bases). This CDR3 has 13 residues. Germline CDR1 is LNHDA and CDR2 is SQIVND (reference sequence). CDR3 region: CAGRGGNAGTQYF. The DNA for the CDR3 is TGTGCCGGTAGGGGCGGGAACGCAGGTACGCAGTATTTT.

A remark on this clonotype: The final CDR3 position lacks the conserved phenylalanine or tryptophan, pointing to a likely read error. This chain uses TRBV5-5 with TRBJ1-6; tentative D call: TRBD1 (5 bases). Per germline, CDR1 SGHKS and CDR2 YYEKEE (reference sequence). V dropped 4 bases and J dropped 9 bases, with 17 bases sitting between them. This CDR3 contains 15 residues. The CDR3 coding sequence is TGTGCCAGCAGCCTAGGGACGGCGGAAAGTTCACCCCTCCACTAT. Its protein is CASSLGTAESSPLHY.

This clonotype appeared a few times. The chain links TRBV24-1 to TRBJ2-5; TRBD2 might be the D (6 bases). The CDR3 runs to 16 residues. V lost 2 bases and J lost 4, with 16 bases in between. CDR1 KGHDR and CDR2 SFDVKD come from the germline V gene. CDR3 in amino acids: CATSDYLRVGGETQYF. Written as DNA, the CDR3 is TGTGCCACCAGTGATTACCTGCGGGTCGGGGGAGAGACCCAGTACTTC.

On this clonotype itself: It may be a read error: a sequence one base away is much more abundant. The chain is built from TRBV27 and TRBJ2-7; 8 positions match TRBD1. The CDR3 covers 16 residues. Germline assignment: CDR1 MNHEY and CDR2 SMNVEV (reference sequence). The junction had 7 bases not matched to a gene; V was cut back by 2 bases and J by 1 base. The CDR3 region is CASSLGTGGLSYEQYF. The CDR3 DNA follows: TGTGCCAGCAGTTTAGGAACAGGGGGTCTATCCTACGAGCAGTACTTC.

This clonotype was observed many times. The gene calls are TRBV7-9 and TRBJ2-2; 11 bases are shared with TRBD2. This CDR3 contains 15 residues. V lost 5 bases and J lost 10; bases outside the gene matches: 9. Germline CDR1 reads SEHNR; CDR2 reads FQNEAQ (reference sequence). This chain's CDR3 is CASSKIAGGPPELFF. The CDR3 nucleotides are TGTGCCAGCAGCAAAATAGCGGGAGGGCCACCGGAGCTGTTTTTT. The variable domain in full, completed from reference TRBV7-9 and TRBJ2-2, reads DTGVSQNPRHKITKRGQNVTFRCDPISEHNRLYWYRQTLGQGPEFLTYFQNEAQLEKSRLLSDRFSAERPKGSFSTLEIQRTEQGDSAMYLCASSKIAGGPPELFFGEGSRLTVL.

The rearrangement joins TRBV13 to TRBJ1-1; 7 bases agree with TRBD1. This CDR3 contains 15 residues. CDR1 is PRHDT, CDR2 FYEKMQ, per germline (reference sequence). V trimming: 5 bases; J trimming: 0 bases; junction bases outside the gene matches: 6. The CDR3 reads CASSPLTGMNTEAFF. CDR3 DNA sequence: TGTGCCAGCAGCCCTTTGACAGGGATGAACACTGAAGCTTTCTTT.

On this clonotype itself: One base away lies a much larger clone, so this may be a sequencing read error. The chain recombines TRBV6-2 or TRBV6-3 with TRBJ2-3; 7 nucleotides agree with TRBD1. The germline CDR1 and CDR2 sequences are MNHEY and SVGEGT. Trimming cost V 8 bases and J 5 bases; bases outside gene matches: 13. This CDR3 region has 15 residues. The CDR3 is CASFGDRERKDTQYF. In nucleotides, the CDR3 is TGTGCCAGCTTCGGAGACAGGGAGAGAAAAGATACGCAGTATTTT.

This clonotype was recorded at least ten times. This rearrangement joins TRBV6-2 or TRBV6-3 to TRBJ2-7, with unresolved D. The CDR3 consists of 15 residues. CDR1 and CDR2 (germline): MNHEY, SVGEGT. Deletions cut 7 bases from V and 1 base from J, with 17 bases between. The CDR3 region is CASNSEPRGSYEQYF. Written as DNA, the CDR3 is TGTGCCAGCAACTCTGAACCTCGCGGTTCCTACGAGCAGTACTTC.

This clonotype was seen many times. V is TRBV11-2 and J is TRBJ2-1, with 7 positions matching TRBD2. The length of the CDR3 is 15 residues. V was clipped by 5 bases and J by 4 bases; unmatched bases: 8. Germline values: CDR1 SGHAT, CDR2 FQNNGV. The CDR3: CASSTGTTTYNEQFF. In nucleotides, the CDR3 is TGTGCCAGCAGCACCGGGACTACCACTTACAATGAGCAGTTCTTC.

The V gene is TRBV7-2, the J gene TRBJ2-5; D gene unclear. CDR3 length equals 13 residues. Germline CDR1 and CDR2: SGHTA and FQGNSA. Trimming shortened V by 7 bases and J by 1 base, and 10 bases separated the two germline ends. CDR3 sequence (DNA): TGTGCCAGCATACCCCCAGCCCAAGAGACCCAGTACTTC. Translating gives CASIPPAQETQYF.

A word on this clonotype: Given a much more abundant clone one base away, this may be a read error. This chain joins TRBV7-8 and TRBJ2-7, with TRBD2 as a possible D gene (5 bases). The CDR3 spans 15 residues. Trimming removed 3 bases from V and 4 bases from J, with 16 bases in between. Per the germline V gene, CDR1 is SGHVS and CDR2 is FQNEAQ. The CDR3 loop is CASSLSSGLEYEQYF. CDR3 in DNA: TGTGCCAGCAGCTTGTCCTCCGGACTCGAGTACGAGCAGTACTTC. Full variable domain (missing parts from reference TRBV7-8 and TRBJ2-7): GAGVSQSPRYKVAKRGQDVALRCDPISGHVSLFWYQQALGQGPEFLTYFQNEAQLDKSGLPSDRFFAERPEGSVSTLKIQRTQQEDSAVYLCASSLSSGLEYEQYFGPGTRLTVT.

The J gene is TRBJ2-5, the V gene TRBV7-8; 7 bases fit TRBD2. There are 16 residues in the CDR3. Germline V gene lookup returns CDR1 SGHVS and CDR2 FQNEAQ. J was trimmed by 5 bases and V by 3 bases; bases with no gene match: 12. Here the CDR3 DNA reads TGTGCCAGCAGCTTGAACCTAGCGGACCTTGGGGAGACCCAGTACTTC. Translated, it gives CASSLNLADLGETQYF.

Worth noting for this clonotype: Germline and junction disagree at one end, which may indicate a read error. The chain has TRBV19 and TRBJ2-1; 7 bases match TRBD2. This CDR3 region has 15 residues. From germline, CDR1 is LNHDA and CDR2 SQIVND (reference sequence). The CDR3 loop is CAGSTGRSPYNEQFF. The DNA for the CDR3 is TGTGCCGGTAGTACCGGGAGGTCCCCCTACAATGAGCAGTTCTTC.

Regarding this clonotype: A read error is possible here, since a much larger clone lies one base away. This is likely a read error, given that the CDR3 carries no conserved phenylalanine or tryptophan at its end. This sequence joins TRBV20-1 and TRBJ2-2; TRBD1 might be the D (6 bases). The CDR3 sequence is 14 residues long. The V end lost 2 bases, the J end lost 0 bases, and 7 bases lay between the germline ends. In germline, CDR1 is DFQATT, CDR2 SNEGSKA (reference sequence). The CDR3 reads CSARRGTNTGELFS. In DNA form, the CDR3 reads TGCAGTGCTAGAAGGGGGACGAACACCGGGGAGCTGTTTTCT.

This clonotype was recorded only once. Possible read error: a much larger clone is one base away. The V call is TRBV10-3, the J call TRBJ2-1; possible D gene TRBD2, 6 bases. CDR1 ENHRY and CDR2 SYGVKD come from the germline V gene. CDR3 size: 19 residues. The CDR3 DNA reads as TGTGCCATCAGTGAGAGGTTGGGGTCCGGGAGTGAGTCCTACAATGAGCTGTTCTTC. It translates to CAISERLGSGSESYNELFF.

This clonotype has at least ten counts. The chain recombines TRBV4-3 with TRBJ2-7; D gene ambiguous. The CDR3 runs to 15 residues. Trimming cost V 0 bases and J 0 bases, with 9 bases left between them. Germline CDR1 reads LGHNA; CDR2 reads YSLEER. In DNA form, the CDR3 reads TGCGCCAGCAGCCAAGAAACAGTAGTCTCCTACGAGCAGTACTTC. It specifies CASSQETVVSYEQYF.

This clonotype was recorded a few times. This may arise from a read error, as a much more abundant clone is one base away. This chain connects TRBV12-3 or TRBV12-4 to TRBJ1-6; possibly TRBD1 for D (5 bases). This CDR3 has 15 residues. CDR3 nucleotides: TGTGCCAGCGGTTTCCGGGACGCCGGGAATTCACCCCTCCACTTT. It translates to CASGFRDAGNSPLHF.

This clonotype was seen many times. This chain links TRBV20-1 with TRBJ2-5; D remains unclear. This CDR3 region has 14 residues. Per germline, CDR1 DFQATT and CDR2 SNEGSKA (reference sequence). Trimming left V 0 bases short and J 4 bases short, with 12 bases between. In DNA, the CDR3 is TGCAGTGCTAGAGATCTGGTAGCTTCAGAGACCCAGTACTTC. Translated: CSARDLVASETQYF.

The gene calls are TRBV7-9 and TRBJ2-5; TRBD2 is a possible D gene (6 bases). CDR3 length equals 15 residues. Germline V CDR1 and CDR2: SEHNR, FQNEAQ (reference sequence). Trimming stripped 4 bases from V and 4 bases from J, with 16 bases between. The CDR3 region has the DNA TGTGCCAGCAGCTCCATGCGGGGAATCTCAGAGACCCAGTACTTC. Protein sequence: CASSSMRGISETQYF.

This clonotype occurred many times. J is TRBJ2-3 and V is TRBV6-6, with 14 bases aligning to TRBD2. The CDR3 is made up of 17 amino acids. Germline-derived CDR1 and CDR2 are MNHNY and SVGAGI (reference sequence). V lost 6 bases to trimming and J lost 4 bases; unmatched junction nucleotides: 9. CDR3 amino acids: CASSSGTSGSRPDTQYF. CDR3 sequence (DNA): TGTGCCAGCAGCAGCGGGACTAGCGGGAGCCGGCCAGATACGCAGTATTTT.

This clonotype was detected ten times or more. The V and J genes are TRBV6-1 and TRBJ2-3, with a possible D match to TRBD1 (6 bases). The CDR3 runs 15 residues. Trimming stripped 2 bases from V and 6 bases from J, with 15 bases between. Per germline, CDR1 MNHNS and CDR2 SASEGT. The CDR3 is CASSESHQGWDTQYF. The CDR3 DNA reads as TGTGCCAGCAGTGAAAGCCATCAGGGGTGGGATACGCAGTATTTT.

This clonotype was seen at least ten times. V and J are TRBV30 and TRBJ2-1, with D uncertain. The CDR3 runs to 11 residues. Trimming took 0 bases from V and 7 from J, leaving 4 bases between them. CDR1 is GTSNPN, CDR2 SVGIG, per germline (reference sequence). CDR3 residues: CAWSVTNEQFF. The CDR3 DNA follows: TGTGCCTGGAGTGTAACAAATGAGCAGTTCTTC.

In this sample, this clonotype turned up many times. The chain uses TRBV9 and TRBJ2-7; D gene ambiguous. Trimming cost V 3 bases and J 2 bases, with 15 bases left between them. The CDR3 sequence is 15 residues long. CDR1 and CDR2 (germline): SGDLS, YYNGEE. The CDR3 DNA is TGTGCCAGCAGCGCCGACCCGAAGGGAACCTACGAGCAGTACTTC. Translated: CASSADPKGTYEQYF.

This clonotype appeared many times. V and J are TRBV5-1 and TRBJ1-4; D call uncertain. The germline V gene has CDR1 SGHRS and CDR2 YFSETQ. Deletions cut 4 bases from V and 3 bases from J, with 13 bases between. The CDR3 consists of 15 residues. DNA for the CDR3: TGCGCCAGCAGCGCCGATTCACGCGCTAATGAAAAACTGTTTTTT. It yields the protein CASSADSRANEKLFF.